This T cell receptor beta chain was found in a study of cytomegalovirus exposure and HLA in healthy donors (dated by TCRdb to about 2017). As for the study more broadly: An earlier analysis of about 530 of the donors reported approximately 260 Gb of sequence data and approximately 120 million unique TCR beta sequences obtained from approximately 180 million T cells. About five DR-DQ haplotypes were handled as single units for association and clustering because linkage in the cohort was strong. HLA typing included class I and class II loci at four-digit resolution. Along with the roughly 670-subject first cohort, a separate validation cohort of around 120 different subjects was used. An early release covering roughly 640 HLA-typed donors comprised about 300 gigabases of sequencing data and roughly 86 million unique TCR sequences. The aim of the study was to test whether cataloging public T cell receptors could identify signatures of past pathogen exposure. In a later analysis, previously published TCR beta repertoires from 550 to 700 donors were re-analyzed and high-resolution HLA genotyping was added so that TCR occurrence patterns could be studied. Across 300 to 500 genotyped donors of the cohort, an average of about 220,000 unique TCR beta nucleotide sequences per donor were sequenced, and 15% to 20% of those sequences were non-productive. The study combined high-throughput TCR immunosequencing, statistical association of individual TCRs with disease status, and machine learning to predict cytomegalovirus infection status. Every repertoire in the discovery cohort had been generated on one and the same sequencing platform. Typing coverage differed by locus: A, B, C, DRB1 and DQB1 were typed in roughly 620-630 donors, DQA1 in approximately 520, DPA1 in approximately 600, and DPB1 in around 440. In an earlier analysis of 550 to 700 of the donors, high-throughput TCR beta sequencing was used to judge whether each TCR beta V gene segment behaved as functional or pseudogenic. Of the approximately 400 genotyped donors, 65% to 90% fell in the genetic ancestry cluster associated with self-reported Caucasian donors. Donor age, sex, ethnicity and CMV serostatus were collected together with the repertoire data. A later genetic analysis used genome-wide SNP genotypes for about three fifths of the roughly 700 donors, treating that subset as a discovery cohort. The T cell repertoires of 666 subjects were profiled by immunosequencing and related to cytomegalovirus serostatus. In the later analysis, no new phenotypic data were used to find candidate immune exposures; instead, reliance was placed on TCR beta sequences and their occurrence across donors. The full study reports these points: A further reported finding was that TCR beta sequences accurately predicted the HLA-A and HLA-B alleles for most subjects in the first cohort. In both the original and validation cohorts, the classifier was reported to diagnose cytomegalovirus status with high specificity and sensitivity. A later analysis found that TCR association rates varied across HLA loci, with DRB1 alleles showing the most associated TCRs and HLA-C alleles the fewest. Most TCR sequences were observed very rarely across donors, whereas some public TCRs were present in many individuals. A cluster of highly shared sequence variants was judged likely to represent a technical artifact of the sequencing pipeline. Some IMGT-functional V segments, including TRBV6-2 and TRBV6-3, could not be distinguished by the 87-base-pair reads and were therefore excluded. Strong co-occurrence of HLA alleles, especially DR and DQ, made assigning TCR associations to individual alleles difficult. In a later genetic analysis, fewer N-insertions in productive TCRs were reported among donors in an Asian-associated ancestry cluster than the roughly 700-donor mean. A later analysis reported that several top co-occurrence clusters appeared linked to parvovirus B19, influenza, CMV and Epstein-Barr virus. Linkage disequilibrium might explain the correlated functional status among segregating V segments, but an unknown experimental factor could not be ruled out. Sequencing depth was assumed to be roughly uniform across donors in the presence/absence analyses, though that assumption may not hold. According to a later analysis, most CMV-associated TCR beta chains appeared to be HLA-restricted, and the HLA associations seemed to be driven largely by CMV exposure. This cohort had only TCR beta chains sequenced, and the lack of alpha or paired-chain data limited which features could be detected. In a later analysis, HLA-associated TCR beta chains showed more clonal expansion and lower generation probabilities than non-associated chains that were equally common. Three of the identified cytomegalovirus-associated TCR beta chains were confirmed in vitro to be specific for cytomegalovirus antigens. An association between a missense DCLRE1C variant and V-gene and J-gene trimming of TCR beta chains was found in a later genetic analysis and replicated in an independent cohort. Broadly in line with IMGT annotations, most TCR beta V segments showed up in productive rearrangements about 87% or about 30% of the time in an earlier analysis of around 550 of the donors. A total of 164 TCR beta chains were listed by the study as associated with cytomegalovirus. The authors suggested that the approach could potentially be extended to other disease states and immunological phenotypes. Specific HLA alleles were associated with 15,000 to 20,000 TCR beta sequences at a false discovery rate of 0.05 in a later analysis. Because HLA typing was unavailable for some donors at each locus, only the typed subset was used in association tests. For the cohort, immune exposure information was limited to CMV serostatus. Because counts were too low, about 18 rarely observed V segments, including chromosome 9 orphons, were excluded from the earlier analysis of 587 of the donors.

The trim is 2 bases for V and 6 bases for J, with a gap of 14 bases between the germline ends. Its CDR3 holds 14 amino acids, cysteine through phenylalanine. Here the CDR3 DNA is all that survives: 42 bases in frame from base 1. Based on the germline V gene, the CDR1 and CDR2 sequences are LGHNA and YSLEER. The library was generated by the immunoSEQ multiplex PCR assay. For the multiplex PCR, a mixture combining 60 forward primers for TCR Vbeta segments and 13 reverse primers for TCR Jbeta segments was used. A multiplex PCR assay on genomic DNA amplified the CDR3 region of rearranged TCR beta genes. The amplified TCR beta libraries were sequenced on the Illumina HiSeq System as 87-base-pair reads. In the source study's methods: A later analysis counted 75 million to 100 million unique TCR beta chains across the 550 to 750 repertoires, and some 11 million of these chains were shared by at least two donors. Raw reads were error-corrected and collapsed into unique sequences with a nearest-neighbor algorithm that merged closely related sequences to remove PCR and sequencing errors. Alignment of CDR3 sequences to IMGT reference sequences was used to assign V, D and J gene segments. Each retained sequence needed at least a six-nucleotide match to both a V gene segment and a J gene segment. Rearrangements were classified as productive when the CDR3 lacked stop codons and remained in frame with V and J, and all other rearrangements were classified as non-productive. CDR3 was defined by IMGT convention, running from the second conserved V-encoded cysteine to the conserved J-encoded phenylalanine. Sequences without an unambiguous match to a single V gene segment were excluded from the earlier analysis of 587 of the donors. In an earlier analysis of a few hundred of the donors, a V segment was called functional when productive rearrangements were above 56.7%, and segregating when the standard deviation between donors exceeded 5%. A statistical classification framework was built to diagnose cytomegalovirus status from the catalog of TCR beta chain sequences. In a later analysis, V and J genes were assigned by comparing TCR nucleotide sequences against IMGT/GENE-DB human TR gene sequences. In a later analysis, CDR3 sequences and most-parsimonious VDJ recombination scenarios were assigned using the TCRdist pipeline. In a later analysis, every TCR beta chain was defined by the combination of its CDR3 amino acid sequence and its V-gene family, and reads without a unique V-gene family were dropped. In a later analysis, fewer than 600 highly shared, low-generation-probability nucleotide sequences were removed to address suspected cross-contamination and a sequencing artifact. In a later analysis, a clonal expansion index for each public chain was calculated from normalized within-repertoire ranks of inferred template counts. In a later analysis, generation probabilities were computed using a VDJ recombination model fitted to out-of-frame rearrangements, and the results were checked against IGoR. Hypergeometric tests were used in a later analysis to score TCR-TCR, TCR-HLA and TCR-CMV co-occurrence, with a repertoire-size bias correction applied to the TCR pairs. False discovery rates were estimated in a later analysis by permuting HLA or CMV assignments 20 times. In a later analysis, co-occurring TCRs were grouped with DBSCAN, and TCRdist sequence similarity was added when clustering was performed within HLA-allele-positive subsets. Repertoires with fewer than 30,000 or more than 120,000 public chains were left out of co-occurrence clustering, as were about 5 repertoires with anomalous nucleotide sharing. This is the immuneACCESS table as TCRdb keeps it, with only in-frame sequences that have V and J called. A part of the clones is gone; compared with another copy, unresolved V genes explain less than half, and the rest is unexplained. That table furnishes V, J and clone size, whereas the DNA furnished D and trimming. The sample records around 60,000 clones, 65% to 75% of which are singletons. The ten largest make up roughly 25% of the sample.

In total, 600 or so healthy bone marrow donors made up the cohort. At the time of sampling, every cohort member was nominally healthy, though immune exposures that went unrecorded were likely present. The donor was CMV seropositive and was included in the group of some 290 seropositive cohort members. Every donor gave a peripheral blood sample, and the peripheral blood mononuclear cells from that sample were used for TCR beta sequencing. The Qiagen DNeasy Blood Extraction Kit was used to extract genomic DNA from the blood cell samples. A remark on this clone: Its antigen is unknown. Qualities for individual bases were not recorded, and no much larger clone is one base off.

Sequenced: PBMCs. This receptor was identified in a man over 45 in good health and CMV-seropositive. The chain was built from TRBV4-3 and TRBJ2-7; TRBD1 is a possible D gene, resting on 6 matching bases. The DNA is TGCGCCAGCAGCCAACAAACAGGGCTCGGCGAGCAGTACTTC. It is translated as CASSQQTGLGEQYF.